Below are 28 T cell receptor beta chains sequenced from a single sample in a study of CD8 T cells in ankylosing spondylitis. TCRdb reprocessed the 5' RACE reads via MiXCR and lists one record per CDR3 protein. The sample holds 35,000 to 50,000 distinct CDR3 sequences; 3% are singletons and the top ten take 2.5% to 3.5%. The sample comprised blood, either unsorted or a sorted T cell fraction (not recorded which). These receptors all stem from a male donor with ankylosing spondylitis or in good health (not recorded which).

This clonotype was seen ten or more times. The genes are TRBV9 and TRBJ2-2; a possible D gene is TRBD2 (6 bases). The V gene's germline CDR1 is SGDLS and CDR2 YYNGEE. Between the trimmed V and J ends, which lost 0 bases and 0 bases, there was a span of 12 bases. This CDR3 spans 17 amino acids. The CDR3 protein is CASSVDGSPANTGELFF. In DNA form, the CDR3 reads TGTGCCAGCAGCGTAGACGGGAGTCCGGCGAACACCGGGGAGCTGTTTTTT.

Many counts were recorded for this clonotype. The chain couples TRBV9 to TRBJ2-1, with TRBD2 matching over 8 bases. CDR1 and CDR2 from the germline V gene are SGDLS and YYNGEE. CDR3 length: 15 amino acids. The V and J ends lost 0 bases and 10 bases, in that order; junction bases with no gene match: 9. The CDR3 protein is CASSVAGGQKAEQFF. CDR3 sequence (DNA): TGTGCCAGCAGCGTAGCGGGGGGGCAGAAAGCGGAGCAGTTCTTC.

This clonotype was picked up many times. V is TRBV9 and J is TRBJ2-3; TRBD2 aligns across 15 bases. Germline loops: CDR1 SGDLS, CDR2 YYNGEE. This CDR3 has 20 amino acids. With V trimmed by 0 bases and J by 0 bases, 8 bases remained unmatched. DNA for the CDR3: TGTGCCAGCAGCGTAGGGGGAGGACTAGCGGGGGGGCGGAGCACAGATACGCAGTATTTT. Amino acids: CASSVGGGLAGGRSTDTQYF.

This clonotype was seen ten or more times. The J gene is TRBJ1-3, the V gene TRBV9; D gene uncertain. The CDR3 is 13 amino acids. V was trimmed by 3 bases and J by 2 bases, leaving 6 bases between them. The germline CDR1 and CDR2 sequences are SGDLS and YYNGEE. Written as DNA, the CDR3 is TGTGCCAGCAGCGCCTCCCCTGGAAACACCATATATTTT. It specifies CASSASPGNTIYF.

This clonotype showed up many times. The J gene is TRBJ2-3, the V gene TRBV9; possibly TRBD1 or TRBD2 for D (5 bases each). The V and J ends lost 4 bases and 4 bases respectively, with 16 bases between them. Germline V gene lookup returns CDR1 SGDLS and CDR2 YYNGEE. The CDR3 contains 15 residues. CDR3 DNA sequence: TGTGCCAGCAGCCTCGGGACCCTCGGGGCAGATACGCAGTATTTT. Protein sequence: CASSLGTLGADTQYF.

This clonotype was detected many times. This rearrangement joins TRBV9 to TRBJ2-2; 9 positions match TRBD1. This CDR3 region has 14 residues. Germline V lookup: CDR1 SGDLS, CDR2 YYNGEE. Trimming took 5 bases from V and 11 from J; bases not matched to a gene: 10. CDR3 bases: TGTGCCAGCAGTGGGACAGGGTCCCTCAACGAGCTGTTTTTT. Translation: CASSGTGSLNELFF.

This clonotype was observed many times. The chain has TRBV9 and TRBJ2-2; the match to TRBD2 covers 12 bases. The V gene end was trimmed by 3 bases and the J gene end by 4 bases; junction bases not matched to a gene: 7. Germline CDR1 SGDLS, CDR2 YYNGEE. The CDR3 runs to 17 residues. For the CDR3, the DNA is TGTGCCAGCAGCGATAAGGGACTAGCGGGCCTCACCGGGGAGCTGTTTTTT. Amino acid sequence: CASSDKGLAGLTGELFF.

This clonotype was found many times. The genes are TRBV9 and TRBJ2-2, with D maybe TRBD1 (5 bases). CDR3 length equals 16 residues. The V and J ends lost 5 bases and 3 bases respectively, with 17 bases between them. The germline V gene encodes CDR1 SGDLS and CDR2 YYNGEE. For the CDR3, the DNA is TGTGCCAGCAGTGGCTCGACCAGGGTGGACACCGGGGAGCTGTTTTTT. Translated, it gives CASSGSTRVDTGELFF.

This clonotype was detected only once. The rearrangement joins TRBV9 to TRBJ2-3; TRBD1 is a possible D gene (6 bases). The CDR3 is 13 residues long. CDR1 and CDR2 (germline): SGDLS, YYNGEE. V was pared by 2 bases and J by 6 bases, with 10 bases between. CDR3 residues: CASSVPGVDTQYF. CDR3 bases: TGTGCCAGCAGCGTGCCAGGGGTGGATACGCAGTATTTT.

This clonotype has a count of ten or more. The chain couples TRBV9 to TRBJ2-2; D is possibly TRBD1 (7 bases). The CDR3 totals 16 residues. CDR1 and CDR2 from the germline V gene are SGDLS and YYNGEE. V lost 4 bases to trimming and J lost 4 bases, with 17 bases between them. CDR3 nucleotides: TGTGCCAGCAGCCCACAACAGGGGACTCCCACCGGGGAGCTGTTTTTT. This gives the protein CASSPQQGTPTGELFF. Complete variable domain (other parts from reference TRBV9 and TRBJ2-2): DSGVTQTPKHLITATGQRVTLRCSPRSGDLSVYWYQQSLDQGLQFLIQYYNGEERAKGNILERFSAQQFPDLHSELNLSSLELGDSALYFCASSPQQGTPTGELFFGEGSRLTVL.

This clonotype was observed a few times. The J gene is TRBJ1-5, the V gene TRBV9; D remains unclear. V was shortened by 3 bases and J by 3 bases, with 10 bases between the two germline ends. Looked up from germline, CDR1 is SGDLS and CDR2 is YYNGEE. The length of the CDR3 is 14 residues. For the CDR3, the DNA is TGTGCCAGCAGCGCCGCATGGGACAATCAGCCCCAGCATTTT. Amino acid sequence: CASSAAWDNQPQHF. The whole variable domain, remainder taken from reference TRBV9 and TRBJ1-5, is DSGVTQTPKHLITATGQRVTLRCSPRSGDLSVYWYQQSLDQGLQFLIQYYNGEERAKGNILERFSAQQFPDLHSELNLSSLELGDSALYFCASSAAWDNQPQHFGDGTRLSIL.

This clonotype was observed many times. The chain carries TRBV9 and TRBJ2-2, with no clear D. V lost 4 bases to trimming and J lost 4 bases, with 8 bases between them. Germline V CDR1 and CDR2: SGDLS, YYNGEE. The CDR3 has 13 residues. The CDR3 DNA sequence: TGTGCCAGCAGCCCCCGTAGCACCGGGGAGCTGTTTTTT. Translated, it gives CASSPRSTGELFF.

This clonotype was counted ten times or more. The chain links TRBV9 to TRBJ2-2, with a possible D match to TRBD2 (6 bases). The V end lost 4 bases, the J end lost 4 bases, and 17 bases lay between the germline ends. The CDR3 length is 16 residues. The germline CDR1 and CDR2 sequences are SGDLS and YYNGEE. The CDR3 loop reads CASSPMSGESTGELFF. As DNA, the CDR3 is TGTGCCAGCAGCCCCATGTCGGGAGAGAGCACCGGGGAGCTGTTTTTT.

This clonotype was seen repeatedly, ten times or more. The chain uses TRBV9 and TRBJ2-1; 8 nucleotides align to TRBD1. V gave up 2 bases and J gave up 4 bases; unmatched junction bases: 11. The CDR3 is 17 residues long. Germline values: CDR1 SGDLS, CDR2 YYNGEE. CDR3 nucleotides: TGTGCCAGCAGCGTCGAAGACAGGGGTTATCGATACAATGAGCAGTTCTTC. This sequence encodes CASSVEDRGYRYNEQFF.

This clonotype was seen ten or more times. The rearrangement links TRBV9 to TRBJ2-5; 7 bases agree with TRBD1. Trimming at V came to 4 bases and at J to 5 bases, leaving 14 bases not matched to a gene. The CDR3 has 16 residues. CDR1 is SGDLS and CDR2 is YYNGEE in the germline V gene. CDR3: CASSPRGGRARETQYF. The CDR3 bases are TGTGCCAGCAGCCCCCGAGGGGGCAGGGCCAGGGAGACCCAGTACTTC.

This clonotype was seen at least ten times. CDR3 loop: CASSVESSGTYNEQFF. The DNA for the CDR3 is TGTGCCAGCAGCGTAGAGTCTAGCGGAACTTACAATGAGCAGTTCTTC. This sequence joins TRBV9 and TRBJ2-1; 7 positions agree with TRBD2. V was pared by 0 bases and J by 4 bases, with 7 bases of the junction left unmatched. CDR3 length: 16 amino acids. CDR1 SGDLS and CDR2 YYNGEE come from the germline V gene.

This clonotype has at least ten counts. The chain carries TRBV9 and TRBJ2-3; a possible D gene is TRBD2 (6 bases). Germline assignment: CDR1 SGDLS and CDR2 YYNGEE. CDR3 size: 19 residues. Trimming pared 1 base from V and 0 bases from J, leaving 21 bases between. In nucleotides, the CDR3 is TGTGCCAGCAGCGTAAATAGCGGAGCGTCCAGAGCAAGCACAGATACGCAGTATTTT. Its protein is CASSVNSGASRASTDTQYF.

By frequency in the sample, this clonotype is medium-sized. This chain joins TRBV9 and TRBJ2-1; D gene ambiguous. The CDR3 has 16 residues. V was trimmed by 3 bases and J by 6 bases, leaving 19 bases between them. The germline gives CDR1 SGDLS, CDR2 YYNGEE. CDR3: CASSETFGVLANEQFF. CDR3 bases: TGTGCCAGCAGCGAGACCTTTGGGGTCCTCGCCAATGAGCAGTTCTTC.

This clonotype was counted ten times or more. The chain combines TRBV9 with TRBJ1-2; 7 positions agree with TRBD1. V shed 4 bases, J shed 4 bases, and the junction held 10 bases outside the gene matches. The CDR3 is made up of 15 amino acids. The germline V gene has CDR1 SGDLS and CDR2 YYNGEE. The CDR3 DNA reads as TGTGCCAGCAGCTCAGACTCACAGGGGATCTATGGCTACACCTTC. Its protein product is CASSSDSQGIYGYTF.

This clonotype has ten or more counts. The chain uses TRBV9 and TRBJ1-2; TRBD1 agrees at 7 bases. This CDR3 comprises 17 residues. V shed 4 bases, J shed 1 base, and the junction held 13 bases outside the gene matches. CDR1 is SGDLS and CDR2 is YYNGEE in the germline V gene. The CDR3 spells CASSSRDRKTFNYGYTF. Written as DNA, the CDR3 is TGTGCCAGCAGCTCCCGGGACAGAAAGACTTTTAACTATGGCTACACCTTC.

Judged by abundance, this clonotype is medium-sized. The V gene is TRBV9, the J gene TRBJ2-2; no clear D. Trimming pared 0 bases from V and 2 bases from J, leaving 8 bases between. The CDR3 consists of 15 residues. Germline V gene data show CDR1 as SGDLS and CDR2 as YYNGEE. CDR3 sequence: CASSVVSGNTGELFF. CDR3 DNA: TGTGCCAGCAGCGTAGTCTCCGGTAACACCGGGGAGCTGTTTTTT. Using reference TRBV9 and TRBJ2-2 for the parts outside the CDR3, the full variable domain is DSGVTQTPKHLITATGQRVTLRCSPRSGDLSVYWYQQSLDQGLQFLIQYYNGEERAKGNILERFSAQQFPDLHSELNLSSLELGDSALYFCASSVVSGNTGELFFGEGSRLTVL.

This clonotype was recorded many times. In nucleotides, the CDR3 is TGTGCCAGCAGCGTGAAAACAGGCAGGACCACAGATACGCAGTATTTT. It is translated as CASSVKTGRTTDTQYF. The chain carries TRBV9 and TRBJ2-3, with D maybe TRBD1 (5 bases). CDR3 length equals 16 residues. V lost 2 bases and J 2 bases, leaving 15 bases between the germline ends. Germline V lookup: CDR1 SGDLS, CDR2 YYNGEE.

This clonotype has ten or more counts. The chain combines TRBV9 with TRBJ2-2, with 7 bases identical to TRBD1. Trimming at V came to 4 bases and at J to 4 bases, leaving 7 bases not matched to a gene. There are 15 residues in the CDR3. In germline, CDR1 is SGDLS, CDR2 YYNGEE. The CDR3 region has the DNA TGTGCCAGCAGCACCCGACAGGGTCGCACCGGGGAGCTGTTTTTT. Residues: CASSTRQGRTGELFF.

This clonotype has at least ten counts. J is TRBJ2-1 and V is TRBV9; 12 bases are a match to TRBD2. The CDR3 is made up of 18 amino acids. V was clipped by 4 bases and J by 9 bases; unmatched bases: 17. The germline V gene has CDR1 SGDLS and CDR2 YYNGEE. CDR3 sequence: CASSLTPASGRGESEQFF. Here the CDR3 DNA reads TGTGCCAGCAGCCTCACCCCGGCTAGCGGGAGGGGTGAGAGTGAGCAGTTCTTC.

This clonotype was detected many times. The chain employs TRBV9 and TRBJ1-2; D might be TRBD1 (5 bases). The length of the CDR3 is 15 residues. The V gene lost 8 bases and the J gene lost 0 bases, with 17 bases spanning the gap. The germline V gene has CDR1 SGDLS and CDR2 YYNGEE. The CDR3 region is CASSRRAVPNYGYTF. CDR3 DNA sequence: TGTGCCAGTTCCCGCAGGGCGGTGCCTAACTATGGCTACACCTTC.

This clonotype occurred many times. The rearrangement joins TRBV9 to TRBJ1-3, with D hard to call. Trimming shortened V by 1 base and J by 0 bases, and 11 bases separated the two germline ends. Germline V gene data show CDR1 as SGDLS and CDR2 as YYNGEE. The CDR3 runs 16 residues. This CDR3 reads CASSVTGKSSGNTIYF. The CDR3, as DNA: TGTGCCAGCAGCGTAACTGGGAAGAGCTCTGGAAACACCATATATTTT.

This clonotype appeared a few times. The rearrangement joins TRBV9 to TRBJ2-4; possibly TRBD2 for D (6 bases). The CDR3 length is 15 residues. V lost 0 bases, J lost 8 bases, and 15 bases lay in between. The germline CDR1 and CDR2 sequences are SGDLS and YYNGEE. CDR3 in DNA: TGTGCCAGCAGCGTAGGGGGGGAAGGCTGGGACATTCAGTACTTC. It yields the protein CASSVGGEGWDIQYF.

This clonotype was seen at least ten times. The gene calls are TRBV9 and TRBJ2-1, with 8 bases matching TRBD2. V lost 4 bases to trimming and J lost 2 bases; unmatched junction nucleotides: 8. The germline gives CDR1 SGDLS, CDR2 YYNGEE. CDR3 length: 16 amino acids. The CDR3 DNA sequence: TGTGCCAGCAGCCCACAGAGCGGGGGCCCCTACAATGAGCAGTTCTTC. Protein product: CASSPQSGGPYNEQFF.